Listed here are 26 T cell receptor beta chains from one sample, sequenced in a study of blood T cell repertoires in COVID-19. Measured with immunoSEQ multiplex PCR; TCRdb has only the in-frame clones, and not every one. Of almost 200,000 clones in the sample, roughly nine tenths were seen once. Sequencing was done on a sample of PBMCs or T cells enriched from blood (not recorded which). These receptors came from a woman between 18 and 29 years old who had recovered from COVID-19.

V gene TRBV19 combines with J gene TRBJ1-3, with 7 nucleotides matching TRBD1. In germline, CDR1 is LNHDA, CDR2 SQIVND (reference sequence). Germline trimming cut 5 bases from V and 0 bases from J; bases unmatched to any gene: 4. The CDR3 consists of 15 residues. The CDR3 DNA follows: TGTGCCAGTAGTTCCGCAGGGGGCTCTGGAAACACCATATATTTT. Its protein product is CASSSAGGSGNTIYF. Drawing the rest from reference TRBV19 and TRBJ1-3, the complete variable domain is DGGITQSPKYLFRKEGQNVTLSCEQNLNHDAMYWYRQDPGQGLRLIYYSQIVNDFQKGDIAEGYSVSREKKESFPLTVTSAQKNPTAFYLCASSSAGGSGNTIYFGEGSWLTVV.

This rearrangement joins TRBV29-1 to TRBJ1-1, with 12 bases lining up with TRBD1. The V gene end was trimmed by 6 bases and the J gene end by 4 bases; junction bases not matched to a gene: 6. Germline V CDR1 and CDR2: SQVTM, ANQGSEA. This CDR3 comprises 14 residues. CDR3 amino acids: CSVGTGGRSTEAFF. DNA for the CDR3: TGCAGCGTCGGGACAGGGGGCAGGAGCACTGAAGCTTTCTTT.

This clone appeared a single time. V usage is TRBV21-1 and J usage is TRBJ1-3. TRBV21-1 is a pseudogene segment. The CDR3 is made up of 17 amino acids. DNA for the CDR3: TGTGCCAGCAGCAAGCTAGTCTTTTGTGAGAGAGGAAACACCATATATTTT. Its translation is CASSKLVFCERGNTIYF.

The chain links TRBV20-1 to TRBJ1-2, with 9 positions matching TRBD1. The V gene's germline CDR1 is DFQATT and CDR2 SNEGSKA (reference sequence). V lost 3 bases, J lost 2 bases, and 7 bases stayed unmatched. CDR3 length equals 15 residues. CDR3 amino acids: CSASDGTGSNYGYTF. CDR3 nucleotide sequence: TGCAGTGCTAGTGACGGGACAGGGAGCAACTATGGCTACACCTTC.

The chain is built from TRBV5-4 and TRBJ1-1; D ambiguous. Germline CDR1 SGHNT, CDR2 YYREEE (reference sequence). The CDR3 spans 11 residues. V was cut by 9 bases and J by 2 bases, with 8 bases left in between. For the CDR3, the DNA is TGTGCCACTTCGCTAAACACTGAAGCTTTCTTT. Translation: CATSLNTEAFF.

This rearrangement joins TRBV19 to TRBJ2-1; the match to TRBD2 covers 10 bases. V shed 4 bases and J 3 bases; nucleotides not matched to a gene: 3. The germline V gene has CDR1 LNHDA and CDR2 SQIVND (reference sequence). The CDR3 spans 15 residues. CDR3 sequence: CASSTLAGDYNEQFF. The CDR3 nucleotides read TGTGCCAGTAGTACTCTAGCGGGGGACTACAATGAGCAGTTCTTC. Full variable domain (rest looked up from reference TRBV19 and TRBJ2-1): DGGITQSPKYLFRKEGQNVTLSCEQNLNHDAMYWYRQDPGQGLRLIYYSQIVNDFQKGDIAEGYSVSREKKESFPLTVTSAQKNPTAFYLCASSTLAGDYNEQFFGPGTRLTVL.

The genes are TRBV30 and TRBJ1-2; 8 bases are a match to TRBD1. The germline CDR1 and CDR2 sequences are GTSNPN and SVGIG (reference sequence). This CDR3 spans 14 amino acids. The ends lost 3 bases at V and 5 bases at J; junction bases unmatched: 8. The CDR3 loop reads CAWSSAGGEYGYTF. DNA of the CDR3: TGTGCCTGGAGCTCGGCAGGGGGCGAATATGGCTACACCTTC. Using reference TRBV30 and TRBJ1-2 for the parts outside the CDR3, the full variable domain is SQTIHQWPATLVQPVGSPLSLECTVEGTSNPNLYWYRQAAGRGLQLLFYSVGIGQISSEVPQNLSASRPQDRQFILSSKKLLLSDSGFYLCAWSSAGGEYGYTFGSGTRLTVV.

The chain links TRBV28 to TRBJ1-5, with 8 bases matching TRBD1. Germline assignment: CDR1 MDHEN and CDR2 SYDVKM. V trimming: 7 bases; J trimming: 11 bases; junction bases outside the gene matches: 19. The CDR3 is 16 residues long. The CDR3 protein is CASTTPNYRGLGSQHF. The CDR3 region has the DNA TGTGCCAGCACCACTCCGAATTACAGGGGGTTAGGGTCCCAGCATTTT. Combining the CDR3 with reference TRBV28 and TRBJ1-5 gives the whole variable domain DVKVTQSSRYLVKRTGEKVFLECVQDMDHENMFWYRQDPGLGLRLIYFSYDVKMKEKGDIPEGYSVSREKKERFSLILESASTNQTSMYLCASTTPNYRGLGSQHFGDGTRLSIL.

As regards this clone: This could be a read error, since a much larger clone is one nucleotide away. Different DNA sequences within this sample yield the same CDR3. The rearrangement links TRBV18 to TRBJ1-1, with 7 bases lining up with TRBD1. Germline trimming cut 3 bases from V and 3 bases from J; bases unmatched to any gene: 1. This CDR3 spans 13 amino acids. CDR1 and CDR2 (germline): KGHSH, LQKENI. The DNA of the CDR3 is TGTGCCAGCTCACCTCAGGGGGACACTGAAGCTTTCTTT. It codes for CASSPQGDTEAFF.

This clone came up a few times. This rearrangement joins TRBV5-1 to TRBJ2-7; 7 bases line up with TRBD2. The germline CDR1 and CDR2 sequences are SGHRS and YFSETQ. This CDR3 comprises 13 residues. With 2 bases clipped from V and 4 bases from J, the junction kept 3 bases outside the gene matches. The CDR3 DNA follows: TGCGCCAGCAGCTTTCTAGCGGATTACGAGCAGTACTTC. As protein: CASSFLADYEQYF.

The chain joins TRBV12-3 or TRBV12-4 to TRBJ2-4; D might be TRBD1 (5 bases). The CDR3 covers 13 residues. V lost 3 bases and J lost 5, with 8 bases in between. Written as DNA, the CDR3 is TGTGCCAGCAGTTTCAGACAGCAAAACATTCAGTACTTC. This translates into CASSFRQQNIQYF.

The J gene is TRBJ1-2, the V gene TRBV5-5; D gene uncertain. Deletions cut 1 base from V and 2 bases from J, with 9 bases between. The CDR3 totals 14 residues. The germline CDR1 and CDR2 sequences are SGHKS and YYEKEE (reference sequence). This CDR3 reads CASSLSGENYGYTF. The CDR3 nucleotides are TGTGCCAGCAGCTTGAGTGGGGAGAACTATGGCTACACCTTC. Full variable domain (missing parts from reference TRBV5-5 and TRBJ1-2): DAGVTQSPTHLIKTRGQQVTLRCSPISGHKSVSWYQQVLGQGPQFIFQYYEKEERGRGNFPDRFSARQFPNYSSELNVNALLLGDSALYLCASSLSGENYGYTFGSGTRLTVV.

This chain uses TRBV5-1 with TRBJ2-5; a possible D gene is TRBD2 (5 bases). Germline V gives CDR1 SGHRS, CDR2 YFSETQ. The V gene lost 0 bases and the J gene lost 2 bases, with 8 bases spanning the gap. The length of the CDR3 is 14 residues. The CDR3 DNA reads TGCGCCAGCAGCTTGGTGAGCGGACAAGAGACCCAGTACTTC. Translation gives CASSLVSGQETQYF.

Concerning this clone: The DNA is left out, because the CDR3 cannot be placed on it with certainty; the CDR3 is given as TCRdb lists it. This chain's CDR3 is CSVGKSLQRQPQHF. The chain carries TRBV29-1 and TRBJ1-5. Germline CDR1 and CDR2: SQVTM and ANQGSEA. The CDR3 region is 14 residues in length, termini included.

This chain links TRBV19 with TRBJ2-5; TRBD1 is a possible D gene (5 bases). V was shortened by 8 bases and J by 4 bases, with 17 bases between the two germline ends. The CDR3 is 14 amino acids. Germline V gene data show CDR1 as LNHDA and CDR2 as SQIVND (reference sequence). DNA for the CDR3: TGTGCCAGTGGCGGCTCAGGGATAACAGAGACCCAGTACTTC. Translation: CASGGSGITETQYF. Together with reference TRBV19 and TRBJ2-5, the CDR3 gives the full variable domain: DGGITQSPKYLFRKEGQNVTLSCEQNLNHDAMYWYRQDPGQGLRLIYYSQIVNDFQKGDIAEGYSVSREKKESFPLTVTSAQKNPTAFYLCASGGSGITETQYFGPGTRLLVL.

This chain links TRBV19 with TRBJ1-2; D remains ambiguous. Germline values: CDR1 LNHDA, CDR2 SQIVND (reference sequence). Trimming took 7 bases from V and 4 from J, leaving 13 bases between them. CDR3 size: 13 residues. The CDR3 DNA follows: TGTGCCAGTACCCGACACACGTTCTATGGCTACACCTTC. It translates to CASTRHTFYGYTF.

This chain joins TRBV10-3 and TRBJ1-4, with D possibly being TRBD1 (5 bases). V was pared by 4 bases and J by 6 bases, with 12 bases between. This CDR3 is 14 amino acids long. CDR1 is ENHRY, CDR2 SYGVKD, per germline. DNA of the CDR3: TGTGCCATCAGTGGGGGCGGCATCGATGAAAAACTGTTTTTT. Translation gives CAISGGGIDEKLFF.

The rearrangement uses TRBV10-3 and TRBJ1-1; 11 nucleotides agree with TRBD1. The CDR3 extends over 16 amino acids. With 8 bases clipped from V and 4 bases from J, the junction kept 12 bases outside the gene matches. From germline, CDR1 is ENHRY and CDR2 SYGVKD. CDR3 sequence reads: CAIGSGQGAVGTEAFF. The CDR3 region has the DNA TGTGCCATCGGTAGCGGACAGGGGGCAGTGGGCACTGAAGCTTTCTTT.

This chain uses TRBV29-1 with TRBJ1-1; no firm D call. This CDR3 spans 13 amino acids. Germline-derived CDR1 and CDR2 are SQVTM and ANQGSEA. V was shortened by 6 bases and J by 6 bases, with 17 bases between the two germline ends. This CDR3 is CSVPGGVRAEAFF. CDR3 DNA: TGCAGCGTCCCAGGCGGGGTAAGGGCTGAAGCTTTCTTT.

CDR3 residues: CASSLGQGLYNSPLHF. The CDR3 coding sequence is TGCGCCAGCAGCTTGGGACAGGGCCTCTATAATTCACCCCTCCACTTT. The chain uses TRBV5-1 and TRBJ1-6; 7 bases are shared with TRBD1. This CDR3 is 16 amino acids long. Germline CDR1 reads SGHRS; CDR2 reads YFSETQ. Unmatched junction bases numbered 3, after V lost 0 bases and J lost 3 bases.

This clone is a singleton in its sample. V usage is TRBV7-9 and J usage is TRBJ2-5; no clear D. V lost 1 base and J lost 5, with 11 bases in between. The CDR3 is 14 amino acids. Germline V gene data show CDR1 as SEHNR and CDR2 as FQNEAQ (reference sequence). CDR3 DNA sequence: TGTGCCAGCAGCTTAGGGCCCAGATGGGAGACCCAGTACTTC. Translation gives CASSLGPRWETQYF.

The CDR3 nucleotides read TGTGCCAGCAGTGGCTCACAGGGTTACACTGAAGCTTTCTTT. Protein sequence: CASSGSQGYTEAFF. The chain is built from TRBV25-1 and TRBJ1-1; tentative D call: TRBD1 (6 bases). Germline loops: CDR1 MGHDK, CDR2 SYGVNS. The germline V and J ends were trimmed by 4 bases and 3 bases, with 12 bases remaining between them. This CDR3 has 14 residues.

The chain couples TRBV12-5 to TRBJ2-2, with a possible D match to TRBD1 (6 bases). The germline gives CDR1 LGHNT, CDR2 FRNRAP. Trimming removed 0 bases from V and 0 bases from J, with 14 bases in between. CDR3 length: 18 amino acids. CDR3 nucleotide sequence: TGTGCTAGTGGTTTGGTCTCCTGGGGGCAGGCGAACACCGGGGAGCTGTTTTTT. It encodes CASGLVSWGQANTGELFF.

The chain links TRBV19 to TRBJ1-2, with a possible D match to TRBD1 (5 bases). The CDR3 is 13 residues long. Germline-derived CDR1 and CDR2 are LNHDA and SQIVND (reference sequence). V was shortened by 4 bases and J by 2 bases, with 8 bases between the two germline ends. This CDR3 is CASSKQENYGYTF. The CDR3 nucleotides read TGTGCCAGTAGTAAACAGGAAAACTATGGCTACACCTTC.

This clone has just one count. CDR3 sequence reads: CASSLQALKQANYGYTF. CDR3 in DNA: TGCGCCAGCAGCTTGCAGGCCCTAAAACAAGCTAACTATGGCTACACCTTC. The chain couples TRBV5-1 to TRBJ1-2; no firm D call. This CDR3 spans 17 amino acids. The germline V gene has CDR1 SGHRS and CDR2 YFSETQ. The V and J ends lost 1 base and 0 bases respectively, with 16 bases between them.

This clone came up once. The CDR3 is CASSRLAGGSYSGANVLTF. In DNA form, the CDR3 reads TGCGCCAGCAGCCGTCTAGCGGGGGGGTCCTACTCTGGGGCCAACGTCCTGACTTTC. The gene calls are TRBV5-1 and TRBJ2-6; TRBD2 matches at 12 bases. The V segment lost 4 bases and the J segment 0 bases; nucleotides outside the gene matches: 8. Germline CDR1 reads SGHRS; CDR2 reads YFSETQ. The CDR3 runs 19 residues. Using reference TRBV5-1 and TRBJ2-6 for the parts outside the CDR3, the full variable domain is KAGVTQTPRYLIKTRGQQVTLSCSPISGHRSVSWYQQTPGQGLQFLFEYFSETQRNKGNFPGRFSGRQFSNSRSEMNVSTLELGDSALYLCASSRLAGGSYSGANVLTFGAGSRLTVL.